The rows below give T cell receptor beta chains drawn from one sample of a study of shared clonotypes between healthy human individuals. TCRdb's copy holds only in-frame clones and misses some; the assay was immunoSEQ multiplex PCR. Among hundreds of thousands of clones listed, approximately 96% were seen once. Sequenced sample: naive CD8+ T cells sorted from blood. These receptors all come from a woman aged 25 to 39 in good health. The CDR3 runs from the conserved cysteine through the conserved F or W. A D gene is named only where the DNA matches it firmly. Only some rows state a clone size, as once, few, many or a class for expanded clones.

v_call,d_call,clone_size,j_call,cdr3_aa,cdr3_nt
TRBV13,TRBD2,-,TRBJ2-3,CASSLGLGLAGVGTDTQYF,TGTGCCAGCAGCTTGGGGCTGGGACTAGCGGGAGTTGGGACAGATACGCAGTATTTT
TRBV5-4,-,-,TRBJ1-4,CASSLNPRTATNEKLFF,TGTGCCAGCAGCTTGAATCCAAGGACAGCAACTAATGAAAAACTGTTTTTT
TRBV4-1,TRBD2,-,TRBJ2-5,CASSQVTSGGGARETQYF,TGCGCCAGCAGCCAAGTCACTAGCGGGGGAGGGGCTAGAGAGACCCAGTACTTC
TRBV6-5,-,-,TRBJ1-1,CASSPANLGTEAFF,TGTGCCAGCAGCCCAGCAAATCTGGGCACTGAAGCTTTCTTT
TRBV11-2,-,-,TRBJ2-7,CASSLDHRDGHF,TGTGCCAGCAGCTTAGATCACCGGGACGGCCACTTC
TRBV27,-,once,TRBJ2-7,CASSRGDFLEQYF,TGTGCCAGCAGTCGAGGGGATTTCCTCGAGCAGTACTTC
TRBV28,TRBD1,-,TRBJ1-4,CASSLTGVTATNEKLFF,TGTGCCAGCAGTTTAACAGGGGTAACCGCAACTAATGAAAAACTGTTTTTT
TRBV7-9,-,-,TRBJ1-1,CASIGAITEAFF,TGTGCCAGCATCGGAGCGATTACTGAAGCTTTCTTT
TRBV27,TRBD1,-,TRBJ1-2,CASKPSGTGTSGYTF,TGTGCCAGCAAGCCCTCCGGGACAGGGACTAGTGGCTACACCTTC
TRBV27,TRBD2,-,TRBJ2-1,CASSLFFGRAYNEQFF,TGTGCCAGCAGTTTATTCTTCGGGAGGGCCTACAATGAGCAGTTCTTC
TRBV15,-,-,TRBJ2-3,CATSRDGETDTQYF,TGTGCCACCAGCAGAGATGGTGAAACAGATACGCAGTATTTT
TRBV7-2,-,-,TRBJ1-5,CASSLNGYNQPQHF,TGTGCCAGCAGCTTAAATGGCTACAATCAGCCCCAGCATTTT
TRBV27,TRBD1,once,TRBJ2-7,CASSLFGTGSDEQYF,TGTGCCAGCAGTTTATTCGGGACAGGGTCGGACGAGCAGTACTTC
TRBV28,-,-,TRBJ1-2,CASSLFRGSSVEGYTF,TGTGCCAGCAGTTTATTTCGCGGCAGCTCGGTGGAGGGCTACACCTTC
TRBV7-9,-,-,TRBJ2-1,CASSSSETAYNEQFF,TGTGCCAGCAGTTCTAGCGAAACCGCCTACAATGAGCAGTTCTTC
TRBV29-1,-,-,TRBJ2-3,CSVEWYLGGQDAQYF,TGCAGCGTTGAATGGTACTTGGGGGGTCAGGATGCGCAGTATTTT
TRBV10-3,-,-,TRBJ1-4,CAIRSPGDEKLFF,TGTGCCATCAGATCTCCAGGGGATGAAAAACTGTTTTTT
TRBV2,-,-,TRBJ2-1,CASDSWGINNEQFF,TGTGCCAGCGACAGTTGGGGGATAAACAATGAGCAGTTCTTC
TRBV9,-,-,TRBJ2-7,CASSPQGVPPDEQYF,TGTGCCAGCAGCCCCCAGGGTGTACCCCCTGACGAGCAGTACTTC
TRBV2,TRBD1,-,TRBJ1-2,CACPTGVLGYTF,TGTGCCTGTCCGACAGGGGTATTAGGCTACACCTTC